This section outlines one T cell receptor (beta chain) sequence together with its context. Its antigen remains unknown. The read comes to an end 3 residues before the CDR3 does, leaving the germline J gene to fill in the end. TCRdb's table, derived via immunoSEQ multiplex PCR, lists solely in-frame clones and lacks some. The sample has 20,000 to 25,000 clones. These data belong to a study of T cells in women clearing cervical HPV infection. Study-wide results and caveats: Combining TCR richness with V gene abundances gave around 0.83 AUC. CIN3+ cases had significantly higher TCR richness than controls; evenness did not differ.

Germline V gene lookup returns CDR1 DFQATT and CDR2 SNEGSKA (reference sequence). The length of the CDR3 is 17 residues. Trimming cost V 1 base and J 0 bases; bases outside gene matches: 8. This TCR was recovered from a woman between 18 and 70 years old with a cervical HPV16 infection that either progressed to CIN3+ or cleared (not recorded which). Sequenced sample: blood buffy coat. V is TRBV20-1 and J is TRBJ1-3, with 8 bases that match TRBD1. CDR3 bases read: TGCAGTGCTAGAGTTCCGGGACAGGACTACTCTGGAAACACC. Protein: CSARVPGQDYSGNT. The whole CDR3 reads CSARVPGQDYSGNTIYF.